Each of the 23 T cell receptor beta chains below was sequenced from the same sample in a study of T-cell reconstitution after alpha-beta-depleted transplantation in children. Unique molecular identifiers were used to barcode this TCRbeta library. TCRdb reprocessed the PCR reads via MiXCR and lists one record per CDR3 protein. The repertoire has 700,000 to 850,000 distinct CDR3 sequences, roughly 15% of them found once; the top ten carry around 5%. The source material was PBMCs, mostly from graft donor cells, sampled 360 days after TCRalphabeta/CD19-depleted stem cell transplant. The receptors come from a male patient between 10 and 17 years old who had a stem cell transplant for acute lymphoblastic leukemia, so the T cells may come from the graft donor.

This CDR3 is CASSLGTSYKEQYF. The CDR3 nucleotides read TGTGCCAGCAGCCTGGGGACTAGCTACAAGGAGCAGTACTTC. V gene TRBV27 combines with J gene TRBJ2-7, with 9 bases that match TRBD2. Germline assignment: CDR1 MNHEY and CDR2 SMNVEV (reference sequence). V gave up 6 bases and J gave up 7 bases; unmatched junction bases: 10. This CDR3 comprises 14 residues.

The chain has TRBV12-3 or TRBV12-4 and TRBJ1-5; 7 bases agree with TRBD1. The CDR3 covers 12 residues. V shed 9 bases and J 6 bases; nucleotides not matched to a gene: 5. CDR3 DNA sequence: TGTGCCAGTACAGACAGGGTTCAGCCCCAGCATTTT. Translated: CASTDRVQPQHF.

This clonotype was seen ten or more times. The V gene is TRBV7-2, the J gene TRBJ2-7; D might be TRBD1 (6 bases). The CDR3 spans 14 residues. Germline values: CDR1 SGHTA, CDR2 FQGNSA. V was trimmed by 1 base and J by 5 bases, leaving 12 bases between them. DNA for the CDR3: TGTGCCAGCAGCTTAGTTCGCAGGGGTCACGAGCAGTACTTC. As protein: CASSLVRRGHEQYF.

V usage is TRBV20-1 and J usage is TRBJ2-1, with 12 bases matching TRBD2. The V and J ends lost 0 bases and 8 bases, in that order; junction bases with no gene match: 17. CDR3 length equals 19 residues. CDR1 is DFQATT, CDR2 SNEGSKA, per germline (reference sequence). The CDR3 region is CSARERLPSGRVKRDEQFF. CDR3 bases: TGCAGTGCTAGAGAACGGTTGCCTAGCGGGAGGGTAAAGAGGGATGAGCAGTTCTTC.

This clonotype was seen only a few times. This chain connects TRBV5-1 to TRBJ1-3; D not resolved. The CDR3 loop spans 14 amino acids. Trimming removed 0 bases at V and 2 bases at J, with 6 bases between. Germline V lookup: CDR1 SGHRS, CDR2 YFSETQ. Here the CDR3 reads CASSLDYPGNTIYF. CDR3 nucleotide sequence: TGCGCCAGCAGCTTGGATTACCCTGGAAACACCATATATTTT.

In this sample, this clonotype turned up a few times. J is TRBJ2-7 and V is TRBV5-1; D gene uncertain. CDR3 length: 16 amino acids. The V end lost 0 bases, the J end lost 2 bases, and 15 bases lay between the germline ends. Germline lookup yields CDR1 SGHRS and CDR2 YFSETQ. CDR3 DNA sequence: TGCGCCAGCAGCTTGGCCACAGCTACACCGCCCTACGAGCAGTACTTC. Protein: CASSLATATPPYEQYF.

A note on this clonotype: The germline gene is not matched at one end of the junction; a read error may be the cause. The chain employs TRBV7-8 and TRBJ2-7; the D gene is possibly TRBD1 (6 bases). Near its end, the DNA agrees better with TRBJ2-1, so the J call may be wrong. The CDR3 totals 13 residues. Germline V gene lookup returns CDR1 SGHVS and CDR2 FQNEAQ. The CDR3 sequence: CASTLRGTYEQFF. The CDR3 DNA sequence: TGTGCCAGCACCTTAAGGGGGACCTACGAGCAGTTCTTC.

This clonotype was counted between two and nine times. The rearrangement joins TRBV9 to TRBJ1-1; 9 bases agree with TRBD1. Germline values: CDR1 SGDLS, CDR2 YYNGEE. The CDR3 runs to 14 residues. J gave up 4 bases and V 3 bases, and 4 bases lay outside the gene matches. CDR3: CASSATGGGTEAFF. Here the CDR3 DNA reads TGTGCCAGCAGCGCGACAGGGGGAGGCACTGAAGCTTTCTTT.

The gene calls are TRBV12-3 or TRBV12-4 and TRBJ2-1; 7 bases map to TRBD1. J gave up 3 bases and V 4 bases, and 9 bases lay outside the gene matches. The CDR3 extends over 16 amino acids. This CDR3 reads CASSSSQGTDYNEQFF. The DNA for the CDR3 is TGTGCCAGCAGTTCGTCCCAGGGGACAGACTACAATGAGCAGTTCTTC.

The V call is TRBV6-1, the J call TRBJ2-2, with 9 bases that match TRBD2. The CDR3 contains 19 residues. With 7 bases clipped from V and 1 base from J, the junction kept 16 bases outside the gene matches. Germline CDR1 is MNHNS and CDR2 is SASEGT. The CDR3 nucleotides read TGTGCCAGCAACAAAAGTCCGGCTAGCGGGATAAGGAACACCGGGGAGCTGTTTTTT. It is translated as CASNKSPASGIRNTGELFF.

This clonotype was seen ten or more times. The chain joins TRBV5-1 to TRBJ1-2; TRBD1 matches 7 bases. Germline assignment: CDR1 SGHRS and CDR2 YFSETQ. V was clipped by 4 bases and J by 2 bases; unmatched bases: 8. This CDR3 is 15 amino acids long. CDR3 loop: CASSPEPGQNYGYTF. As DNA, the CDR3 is TGCGCCAGCAGCCCCGAACCGGGACAGAACTATGGCTACACCTTC.

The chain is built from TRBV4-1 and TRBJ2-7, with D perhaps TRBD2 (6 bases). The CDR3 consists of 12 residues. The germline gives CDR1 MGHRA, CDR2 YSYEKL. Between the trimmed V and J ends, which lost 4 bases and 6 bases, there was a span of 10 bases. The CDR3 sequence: CASSRGLREQYF. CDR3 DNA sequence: TGCGCCAGCAGCCGAGGACTACGCGAGCAGTACTTC.

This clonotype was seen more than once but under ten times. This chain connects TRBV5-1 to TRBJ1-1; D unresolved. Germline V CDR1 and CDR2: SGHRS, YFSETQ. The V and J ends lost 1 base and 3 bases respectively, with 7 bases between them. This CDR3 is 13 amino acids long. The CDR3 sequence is CASSLYGYTEAFF. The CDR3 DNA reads TGCGCCAGCAGCTTGTACGGGTACACTGAAGCTTTCTTT.

This CDR3 is CATSDSLFTKNEQFF. For the CDR3, the DNA is TGTGCCACCAGTGATTCCCTTTTCACCAAGAATGAGCAGTTCTTC. V is TRBV24-1 and J is TRBJ2-1; D gene ambiguous. The CDR3 has 15 amino acids. Germline loops: CDR1 KGHDR, CDR2 SFDVKD. The V gene lost 2 bases and the J gene lost 7 bases, with 14 bases spanning the gap.

Written as DNA, the CDR3 is TGTGCCAGCAGCCCCATCTTAGGACTAGCTTCGGAGCAGTACTTC. It yields the protein CASSPILGLASEQYF. The chain recombines TRBV7-9 with TRBJ2-7, with 8 bases lining up with TRBD2. The V and J ends lost 5 bases and 7 bases, in that order; junction bases with no gene match: 13. The CDR3 covers 15 residues. The germline gives CDR1 SEHNR, CDR2 FQNEAQ (reference sequence).

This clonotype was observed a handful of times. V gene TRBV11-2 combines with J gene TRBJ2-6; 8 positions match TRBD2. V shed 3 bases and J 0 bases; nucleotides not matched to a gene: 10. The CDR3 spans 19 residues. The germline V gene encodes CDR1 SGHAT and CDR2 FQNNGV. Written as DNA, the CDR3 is TGTGCCAGCAGCTTTCGGAGGGCAGCGGGAGACTCTGGGGCCAACGTCCTGACTTTC. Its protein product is CASSFRRAAGDSGANVLTF.

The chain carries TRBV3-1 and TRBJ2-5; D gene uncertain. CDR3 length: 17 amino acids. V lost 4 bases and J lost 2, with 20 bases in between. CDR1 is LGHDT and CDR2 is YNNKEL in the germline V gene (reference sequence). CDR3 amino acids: CASSPDQDMAHQETQYF. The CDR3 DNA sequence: TGTGCCAGCAGCCCGGATCAAGATATGGCGCATCAAGAGACCCAGTACTTC.

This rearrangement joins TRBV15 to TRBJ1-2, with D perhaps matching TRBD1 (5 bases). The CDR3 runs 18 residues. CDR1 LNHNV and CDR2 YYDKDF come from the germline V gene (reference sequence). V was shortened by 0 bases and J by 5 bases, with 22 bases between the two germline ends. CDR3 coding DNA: TGTGCCACCAGCAGAGATCCTCTCCTAGAGACAGAACCTTATGGCTACACCTTC. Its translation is CATSRDPLLETEPYGYTF.

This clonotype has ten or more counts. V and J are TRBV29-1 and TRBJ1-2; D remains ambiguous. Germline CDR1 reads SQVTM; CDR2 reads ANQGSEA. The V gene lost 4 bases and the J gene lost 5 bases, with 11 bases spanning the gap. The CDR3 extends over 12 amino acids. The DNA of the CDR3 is TGCAGCGTTGGCCAAGATCCTTATGGCTACACCTTC. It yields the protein CSVGQDPYGYTF.

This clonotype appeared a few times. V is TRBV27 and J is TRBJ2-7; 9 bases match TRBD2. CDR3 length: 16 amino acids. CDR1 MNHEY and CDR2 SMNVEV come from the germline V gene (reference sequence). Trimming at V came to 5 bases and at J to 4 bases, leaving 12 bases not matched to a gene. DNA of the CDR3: TGTGCCAGCAGTCCCCCCCTTAGCGGGAGTCGGTACGAGCAGTACTTC. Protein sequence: CASSPPLSGSRYEQYF.

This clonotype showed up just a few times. CDR3: CASSYVLAGSYEQYF. In nucleotides, the CDR3 is TGTGCCAGCAGTTACGTTCTAGCGGGTTCCTACGAGCAGTACTTC. The chain combines TRBV6-6 with TRBJ2-7, with 8 bases aligning to TRBD2. The CDR3 totals 15 residues. The germline V gene encodes CDR1 MNHNY and CDR2 SVGAGI (reference sequence). The junction had 4 bases not matched to a gene; V was cut back by 2 bases and J by 1 base.

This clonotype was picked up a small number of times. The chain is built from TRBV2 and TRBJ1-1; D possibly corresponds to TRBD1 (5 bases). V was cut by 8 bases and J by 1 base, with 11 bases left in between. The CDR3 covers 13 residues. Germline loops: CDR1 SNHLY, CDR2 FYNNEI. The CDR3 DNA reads TGTGCCAGCGGGAAGGGGACGAACACTGAAGCTTTCTTT. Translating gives CASGKGTNTEAFF. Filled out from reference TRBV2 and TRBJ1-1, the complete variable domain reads EPEVTQTPSHQVTQMGQEVILRCVPISNHLYFYWYRQILGQKVEFLVSFYNNEISEKSEIFDDQFSVERPDGSNFTLKIRSTKLEDSAMYFCASGKGTNTEAFFGQGTRLTVV.

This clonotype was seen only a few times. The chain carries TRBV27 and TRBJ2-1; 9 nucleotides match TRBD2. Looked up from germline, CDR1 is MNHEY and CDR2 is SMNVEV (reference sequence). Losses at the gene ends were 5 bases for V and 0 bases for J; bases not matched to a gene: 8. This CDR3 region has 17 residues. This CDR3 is CASSPRLAVSSYNEQFF. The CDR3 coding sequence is TGTGCCAGCAGTCCCCGACTAGCGGTTAGCTCCTACAATGAGCAGTTCTTC.